Shown below are 27 T cell receptor beta chains from a single sample sequenced in a study of CD8 T cells in ankylosing spondylitis. TCRdb re-called the 5' RACE reads through MiXCR, storing one row per CDR3 protein. Here the sample spans 80,000 to 90,000 distinct CDR3 sequences, around 30% being singletons. Sequences were obtained from blood, either unsorted or a sorted T cell fraction (not recorded which). Receptor source: a male donor with ankylosing spondylitis or in good health (not recorded which).

The chain has TRBV5-1 and TRBJ2-5, with D unresolved. CDR1 and CDR2 (germline): SGHRS, YFSETQ. V lost 6 bases to trimming and J lost 2 bases, with 11 bases between them. The CDR3 is made up of 13 amino acids. CDR3 in amino acids: CASNRAPQETQYF. The CDR3 DNA reads as TGCGCCAGCAACCGGGCCCCACAAGAGACCCAGTACTTC.

V is TRBV20-1 and J is TRBJ2-1, with 9 nucleotides matching TRBD1. J was trimmed by 7 bases and V by 2 bases; bases with no gene match: 6. The germline CDR1 and CDR2 sequences are DFQATT and SNEGSKA (reference sequence). CDR3 length: 14 residues. The CDR3 DNA is TGCAGTGCTAGATCGGACAGGGGTGGGAATGAGCAGTTCTTC. Translated: CSARSDRGGNEQFF.

This clonotype showed up just a few times. The chain combines TRBV3-1 with TRBJ1-1; D is uncertain. Per the germline V gene, CDR1 is LGHDT and CDR2 is YNNKEL (reference sequence). The CDR3 contains 15 residues. Trimming cost V 4 bases and J 3 bases, with 15 bases left between them. CDR3 nucleotides: TGTGCCAGCAGCCCACCATCCGGCGGGGACACTGAAGCTTTCTTT. Protein product: CASSPPSGGDTEAFF.

The chain employs TRBV12-3 or TRBV12-4 and TRBJ2-3; 8 bases are shared with TRBD2. The CDR3 contains 18 residues. The ends lost 1 base at V and 2 bases at J; junction bases unmatched: 11. The CDR3 region is CASSLDQTSELFTDTQYF. The CDR3 DNA sequence: TGTGCCAGCAGTTTAGACCAGACTAGCGAGCTATTCACAGATACGCAGTATTTT.

The chain combines TRBV18 with TRBJ1-1; a possible D gene is TRBD1 (5 bases). The germline gives CDR1 KGHSH, CDR2 LQKENI. The CDR3 is 15 amino acids. Trimming removed 0 bases from V and 1 base from J, with 9 bases in between. The CDR3 spells CASSPPWGGNTEAFF. DNA of the CDR3: TGTGCCAGCTCACCACCCTGGGGGGGGAACACTGAAGCTTTCTTT. Together with reference TRBV18 and TRBJ1-1, the CDR3 gives the full variable domain: NAGVMQNPRHLVRRRGQEARLRCSPMKGHSHVYWYRQLPEEGLKFMVYLQKENIIDESGMPKERFSAEFPKEGPSILRIQQVVRGDSAAYFCASSPPWGGNTEAFFGQGTRLTVV.

This clonotype was detected many times. The V and J genes are TRBV7-8 and TRBJ2-2, with D possibly matching TRBD2 (5 bases). This CDR3 region has 15 residues. Trimming shortened V by 5 bases and J by 6 bases, and 16 bases separated the two germline ends. CDR1 and CDR2 (germline): SGHVS, FQNEAQ. The CDR3 sequence: CASSPSRWGAGELFF. DNA for the CDR3: TGTGCCAGCAGCCCATCGCGGTGGGGAGCCGGGGAGCTGTTTTTT.

The genes are TRBV20-1 and TRBJ2-3; TRBD2 agrees at 9 bases. The CDR3 is 14 amino acids. J gave up 2 bases and V 4 bases, and 4 bases lay outside the gene matches. CDR1 and CDR2 (germline): DFQATT, SNEGSKA (reference sequence). CDR3 nucleotides: TGCAGTGCTAAGACTAGCGGCTACACAGATACGCAGTATTTT. Its translation: CSAKTSGYTDTQYF.

This sequence joins TRBV5-5 and TRBJ2-1, with 12 positions matching TRBD2. Germline loops: CDR1 SGHKS, CDR2 YYEKEE (reference sequence). J lost 8 bases, V lost 4 bases, and 13 bases had no gene match. This CDR3 has 17 residues. CDR3 nucleotides: TGTGCCAGCAGCGAGCAAGGAACTAGCGGGGGGCCTCATGAGCAGTTCTTC. Encoded protein: CASSEQGTSGGPHEQFF.

This clonotype was counted only a few times. The chain has TRBV7-8 and TRBJ1-2; no reliable D call. Germline V gene sequence: CDR1 SGHVS, CDR2 FQNEAQ. CDR3 size: 15 residues. V lost 1 base, J lost 0 bases, and 9 bases lay in between. The CDR3 DNA reads TGTGCCAGCAGCTTAGGCCCGGGCGCTAACTATGGCTACACCTTC. Translation gives CASSLGPGANYGYTF. Full variable domain (missing parts from reference TRBV7-8 and TRBJ1-2): GAGVSQSPRYKVAKRGQDVALRCDPISGHVSLFWYQQALGQGPEFLTYFQNEAQLDKSGLPSDRFFAERPEGSVSTLKIQRTQQEDSAVYLCASSLGPGANYGYTFGSGTRLTVV.

V and J are TRBV11-2 and TRBJ2-1, with 9 positions matching TRBD1. V shed 2 bases and J 9 bases; nucleotides not matched to a gene: 8. Germline V gene lookup returns CDR1 SGHAT and CDR2 FQNNGV. The length of the CDR3 is 15 residues. The CDR3 sequence is CASSLLGQGLGEQFF. Here the CDR3 DNA reads TGTGCCAGCAGCTTATTGGGACAGGGTTTGGGTGAGCAGTTCTTC.

The chain carries TRBV5-1 and TRBJ2-2, with unresolved D. The CDR3 consists of 15 residues. CDR1 SGHRS and CDR2 YFSETQ come from the germline V gene. Trimming left V 2 bases short and J 0 bases short, with 8 bases between. The CDR3 sequence is CASSFGVSNTGELFF. In nucleotides, the CDR3 is TGCGCCAGCAGCTTTGGGGTCTCGAACACCGGGGAGCTGTTTTTT.

The V and J genes are TRBV9 and TRBJ2-3; TRBD1 aligns across 9 bases. Germline V gene data show CDR1 as SGDLS and CDR2 as YYNGEE. This CDR3 has 17 amino acids. V was clipped by 3 bases and J by 1 base; unmatched bases: 9. Here the CDR3 DNA reads TGTGCCAGCAGCGCGGGGAACCGGGACAGGGGCACAGATACGCAGTATTTT. Its translation is CASSAGNRDRGTDTQYF.

This clonotype was seen many times. The chain carries TRBV5-1 and TRBJ2-1; the match to TRBD2 covers 13 bases. The CDR3 is 14 residues long. V was pared by 1 base and J by 8 bases, with 0 bases of the junction left unmatched. The V gene's germline CDR1 is SGHRS and CDR2 YFSETQ. The CDR3 protein is CASSLTSGGDEQFF. CDR3 nucleotide sequence: TGCGCCAGCAGCTTGACTAGCGGGGGGGATGAGCAGTTCTTC. The variable domain in full, with the rest retrieved from reference TRBV5-1 and TRBJ2-1, is KAGVTQTPRYLIKTRGQQVTLSCSPISGHRSVSWYQQTPGQGLQFLFEYFSETQRNKGNFPGRFSGRQFSNSRSEMNVSTLELGDSALYLCASSLTSGGDEQFFGPGTRLTVL.

The chain links TRBV12-3 or TRBV12-4 to TRBJ1-2, with 8 bases identical to TRBD1. This CDR3 spans 13 amino acids. V gave up 6 bases and J gave up 6 bases; unmatched junction bases: 6. Here the CDR3 DNA reads TGTGCCAGCAGCCGGACAGGGCGCGATGGCTACACCTTC. Translating it yields CASSRTGRDGYTF.

This chain links TRBV18 with TRBJ2-1; TRBD2 aligns across 10 bases. CDR1 is KGHSH, CDR2 LQKENI, per germline. Germline trimming cut 3 bases from V and 4 bases from J; bases unmatched to any gene: 6. The CDR3 extends over 16 amino acids. The CDR3 reads CASSPTSGSVYNEQFF. The CDR3 bases are TGTGCCAGCTCACCGACTAGCGGGTCTGTATACAATGAGCAGTTCTTC. Drawing the rest from reference TRBV18 and TRBJ2-1, the complete variable domain is NAGVMQNPRHLVRRRGQEARLRCSPMKGHSHVYWYRQLPEEGLKFMVYLQKENIIDESGMPKERFSAEFPKEGPSILRIQQVVRGDSAAYFCASSPTSGSVYNEQFFGPGTRLTVL.

V is TRBV9 and J is TRBJ1-4; D unclear. V was pared by 3 bases and J by 3 bases, with 15 bases between. Looked up from germline, CDR1 is SGDLS and CDR2 is YYNGEE. The CDR3 has 16 amino acids. CDR3 nucleotide sequence: TGTGCCAGCAGCGCAAGAACGGGCGGTGCTAATGAAAAACTGTTTTTT. It codes for CASSARTGGANEKLFF. Full variable domain (outside the CDR3, taken from reference TRBV9 and TRBJ1-4): DSGVTQTPKHLITATGQRVTLRCSPRSGDLSVYWYQQSLDQGLQFLIQYYNGEERAKGNILERFSAQQFPDLHSELNLSSLELGDSALYFCASSARTGGANEKLFFGSGTQLSVL.

The chain employs TRBV6-6 and TRBJ1-1; D ambiguous. Trimming took off 5 bases at V and 2 bases at J, with 6 bases between the two ends. CDR3 size: 12 residues. Germline V lookup: CDR1 MNHNY, CDR2 SVGAGI (reference sequence). CDR3 region: CASSRLNTEAFF. Written as DNA, the CDR3 is TGTGCCAGCAGTAGACTTAACACTGAAGCTTTCTTT.

This clonotype was detected a few times. This chain links TRBV20-1 with TRBJ1-4, with D perhaps TRBD1 (5 bases). Between the trimmed V and J ends, which lost 6 bases and 7 bases, there was a span of 15 bases. This CDR3 comprises 13 residues. Germline loops: CDR1 DFQATT, CDR2 SNEGSKA (reference sequence). The CDR3 DNA reads TGCAGTGCCCTCGTTGGGGCGAGTGAAAAACTGTTTTTT. Translation: CSALVGASEKLFF.

CDR3 loop: CASSYSEGGSNQPQHF. The CDR3 DNA follows: TGTGCCAGCAGTTACTCGGAGGGTGGGAGCAATCAGCCCCAGCATTTT. This rearrangement joins TRBV6-5 to TRBJ1-5, with D unresolved. V was pared by 0 bases and J by 1 base, with 10 bases between. Germline CDR1 is MNHEY and CDR2 is SVGAGI. The CDR3 runs 16 residues.

CDR3 in amino acids: CASASVGRSTDTQYF. In nucleotides, the CDR3 is TGTGCCAGCGCCTCGGTTGGCCGTAGCACAGATACGCAGTATTTT. The V call is TRBV27, the J call TRBJ2-3, with D unresolved. Trimming shortened V by 8 bases and J by 0 bases, and 15 bases separated the two germline ends. This CDR3 spans 15 amino acids. Germline V gene data show CDR1 as MNHEY and CDR2 as SMNVEV (reference sequence).

This clonotype has just a few counts. V and J are TRBV12-3 or TRBV12-4 and TRBJ2-1; possibly TRBD1 or TRBD2 for D (5 bases each). With 7 bases removed from V and 4 bases from J, the gap between germline ends came to 11 bases. This CDR3 has 13 amino acids. CDR3 sequence (DNA): TGTGCCAGCACCCTGGGGGAGTACAATGAGCAGTTCTTC. Translated, it gives CASTLGEYNEQFF.

This sequence joins TRBV20-1 and TRBJ2-1; maybe TRBD2 (6 bases). There are 13 residues in the CDR3. V was pared by 6 bases and J by 3 bases, with 12 bases between. CDR1 and CDR2 (germline): DFQATT, SNEGSKA (reference sequence). CDR3 sequence (DNA): TGCAGTGCGCGGCGGGACGTCTACAATGAGCAGTTCTTC. Translating it yields CSARRDVYNEQFF.

This chain uses TRBV25-1 with TRBJ1-1; tentatively, D is TRBD1 (5 bases). V shed 4 bases and J shed 4 bases, with 19 bases lying between them. The CDR3 is made up of 16 amino acids. Germline CDR1 reads MGHDK; CDR2 reads SYGVNS. CDR3 bases: TGTGCCAGCAGTGCCCGCGGGGGGGTGGAAGCCACTGAAGCTTTCTTT. Residues: CASSARGGVEATEAFF.

The chain uses TRBV20-1 and TRBJ2-7, with D perhaps given as TRBD1 or TRBD2 (6 bases each). Germline V gives CDR1 DFQATT, CDR2 SNEGSKA (reference sequence). V gave up 6 bases and J gave up 2 bases, with 17 bases separating them. The CDR3 loop spans 14 amino acids. The CDR3 loop reads CSARRGASAYEQYV. The CDR3 DNA reads TGCAGTGCCAGAAGGGGGGCTAGCGCCTACGAGCAGTACGTC.

This clonotype was recorded a few times. The V call is TRBV3-1, the J call TRBJ2-7; 11 bases align to TRBD2. V shed 5 bases, J shed 6 bases, and the junction held 12 bases outside the gene matches. The germline gives CDR1 LGHDT, CDR2 YNNKEL (reference sequence). This CDR3 comprises 16 residues. This CDR3 reads CASSSHPGLAVGEQYF. The CDR3 bases are TGTGCCAGCAGCTCACATCCGGGACTAGCGGTTGGCGAGCAGTACTTC.

This clonotype has a handful of counts. The rearrangement uses TRBV5-6 and TRBJ1-1; 12 positions agree with TRBD1. The germline V gene encodes CDR1 SGHDT and CDR2 YYEEEE. This CDR3 contains 18 residues. V gave up 3 bases and J gave up 1 base; unmatched junction bases: 10. DNA of the CDR3: TGTGCCAGCAGCTGGGCTCGGGACAGGGGGCTTGGGAACACTGAAGCTTTCTTT. Residues: CASSWARDRGLGNTEAFF.

The table lists this clonotype with a count of one. This chain connects TRBV6-1 to TRBJ1-2; 7 bases agree with TRBD1. The CDR3 totals 19 residues. The junction had 13 bases not matched to a gene; V was cut back by 0 bases and J by 0 bases. Germline assignment: CDR1 MNHNS and CDR2 SASEGT. As DNA, the CDR3 is TGTGCCAGCAGTGAAGCGGGGAAGGGACAGACCTTAACTAACTATGGCTACACCTTC. This sequence encodes CASSEAGKGQTLTNYGYTF.